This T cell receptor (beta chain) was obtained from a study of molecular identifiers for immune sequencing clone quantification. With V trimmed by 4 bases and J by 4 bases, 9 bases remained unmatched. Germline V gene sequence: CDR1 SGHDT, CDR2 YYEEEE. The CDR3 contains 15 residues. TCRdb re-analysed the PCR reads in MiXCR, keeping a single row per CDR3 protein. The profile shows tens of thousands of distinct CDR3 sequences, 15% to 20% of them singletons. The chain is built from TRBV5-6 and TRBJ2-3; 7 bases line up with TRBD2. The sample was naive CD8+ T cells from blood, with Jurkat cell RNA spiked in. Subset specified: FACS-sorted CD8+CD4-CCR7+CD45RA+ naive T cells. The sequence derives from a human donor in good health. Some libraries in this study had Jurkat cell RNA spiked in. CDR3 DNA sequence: TGTGCCAGCAGCGCGAGTGTGGGGGGGTCAGATACGCAGTATTTT. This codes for CASSASVGGSDTQYF.